This TCR beta chain derives from a study of early T cells in non-severe SARS-CoV-2 infection. Each CDR3 protein gets one entry after TCRdb re-called the 5' RACE reads with MiXCR. Seen here are some 34,000 distinct CDR3 sequences, over 8.5% observed once, and the top ten hold roughly 12%. The sample holds many counts of this clonotype. This CDR3 spans 15 amino acids. With 6 bases removed from V and 0 bases from J, the gap between germline ends came to 11 bases. CDR1 is SNHLY and CDR2 is FYNNEI in the germline V gene. Source material: whole blood. The chain has TRBV2 and TRBJ1-4; D call uncertain. The sequence derives from an adult who was a healthcare worker with PCR-confirmed SARS-CoV-2 infection or an uninfected control (not recorded which). In nucleotides, the CDR3 is TGTGCCAGCAGCCCCGACACCACAACTAATGAAAAACTGTTTTTT. Amino acids: CASSPDTTTNEKLFF.